Only a few counts were recorded for the clone carrying this T cell receptor beta chain. The antigen is unknown. CDR1 is PRHDT and CDR2 is FYEKMQ in the germline V gene (reference sequence). V was trimmed by 5 bases and J by 3 bases, leaving 16 bases between them. The CDR3 length is 15 residues. This record belongs to a study of T cell repertoires in cytomegalovirus infection. Study-level background: Public TCR beta signatures indicated both CMV infection and matching HLA type.

Findings and limits, study-wide: HLA-C-restricted CMV-specific TCR beta clonotypes prevailed in the ex vivo response. Accumulated public TCR beta family frequency recognized individuals carrying CMV together with the relevant HLA.

TCRdb used MiXCR to reprocess the reads, holding one entry per CDR3 protein. The sample lists 630,000 or so distinct CDR3 sequences, approximately 24% occurring once. This clonotype was sampled from a human donor in good health (CMV status not recorded). Some clones in this sample may be carry-over from other donors' samples. V is TRBV13 and J is TRBJ1-2; D gene uncertain. Sequenced material: CD8+ T cells from PBMCs. CDR3 DNA sequence: TGTGCCAGCAGCCTATACCGGGCAAACCACTATGGCTACACCTTC. Amino acid sequence: CASSLYRANHYGYTF.